A selection of T cell receptor beta chains follows, all from one sample in a study of early T cells in non-severe SARS-CoV-2 infection. A single record per CDR3 protein comes from TCRdb applying MiXCR to the 5' RACE reads. This table has around 66,000 distinct CDR3 sequences, 13% appearing once. Input material: whole blood. The source is an adult who was a healthcare worker with PCR-confirmed SARS-CoV-2 infection or an uninfected control (not recorded which). CDR3s include the opening cysteine and the closing phenylalanine or tryptophan. D genes are given only for firm matches. For some rows the clone size is stated as once, few or many, or as a class when expanded; others skip it.

J gene | D gene | V gene | clone size | CDR3 DNA | CDR3 protein
TRBJ2-1 | TRBD2 | TRBV20-1 | NA | TGCAGTGCTAACCGGGACCGGCGCGGGGGTGAGCAGTTCTTC | CSANRDRRGGEQFF
TRBJ2-3 | NA | TRBV7-7 | NA | TGTGCTAGCAGCGATGGGCGTGGGAGAGGCGATACGCAGTATTTT | CASSDGRGRGDTQYF
TRBJ2-3 | NA | TRBV11-1 | few | TGTGCCAGCCGACGGGACGCCACAGATACGCAGTATTTT | CASRRDATDTQYF
TRBJ2-2 | TRBD1 | TRBV7-2 | many | TGTGCCAGCAGAGCAGGGGGCTTACGGGCCGGGGAGCTGTTTTTT | CASRAGGLRAGELFF
TRBJ1-5 | TRBD1 | TRBV29-1 | many | TGCAGCGTTGCAGGGGGCGTAGGTCAGCCCCAGCATTTT | CSVAGGVGQPQHF
TRBJ1-6 | NA | TRBV9 | many | TGTGCCAGCAGCGCCACAGGGATGAATTCACCCCTCCACTTT | CASSATGMNSPLHF
TRBJ2-2 | TRBD1 | TRBV6-2/TRBV6-3 | NA | TGTGCCAGCGTTGACAGGGGAATCGGGGAGCTGTTTTTT | CASVDRGIGELFF
TRBJ2-1 | NA | TRBV20-1 | many | TGCAGTGCTAGATCCAGTTTGGCTACCCGATTTAATGAGCAGTTCTTC | CSARSSLATRFNEQFF
TRBJ2-5 | TRBD2 | TRBV10-3 | NA | TGTGCCATCAGTGATAGCGGGATAGCCGATCGGGAGACCCAGTACTTC | CAISDSGIADRETQYF
TRBJ1-1 | TRBD1 | TRBV6-6 | NA | TGTGCCAGCAGTTCCGCCACCGACAGGGGAGCTGAAGCTTTCTTT | CASSSATDRGAEAFF
TRBJ2-5 | NA | TRBV29-1 | many | TGCAGCGCGACCCTCAGGAGCCAAGAGACCCAGTACTTC | CSATLRSQETQYF
TRBJ2-7 | TRBD2 | TRBV11-2 | NA | TGTGCCAGCAGCCTCCGACTAGCGGGCATCTCCTACGAGCAGTACTTC | CASSLRLAGISYEQYF
TRBJ2-6 | TRBD1 | TRBV29-1 | few | TGCAGCGTTGCCCGGGACAGGGGGCTTGGGGCCAACGTCCTGACTTTC | CSVARDRGLGANVLTF
TRBJ2-3 | TRBD2 | TRBV5-1 | many | TGCGCCAGCAGCTTGGGGACTAGCGGGAGGCTCACAGATACGCAGTATTTT | CASSLGTSGRLTDTQYF
TRBJ1-2 | NA | TRBV29-1 | NA | TGCAGCGTTGGTGTTGTCTATGGCTACACCTTC | CSVGVVYGYTF
TRBJ2-1 | TRBD2 | TRBV9 | NA | TGTGCCAGCAGCGCGGGACTAGCGGGAGGGCTAATTGAGCAGTTCTTC | CASSAGLAGGLIEQFF
TRBJ2-3 | NA | TRBV11-3 | many | TGTGCCAGCAGCTTAGCCGGCACAGATACGCAGTATTTT | CASSLAGTDTQYF
TRBJ1-5 | NA | TRBV6-1 | NA | TGTGCCAGCAGTATTAAGAGCAATCAGCCCCAGCATTTT | CASSIKSNQPQHF
TRBJ2-3 | TRBD2 | TRBV24-1 | NA | TGTGCCACCAGTGACTCCAGACTAGCGGGAGCAAATACGCAGTATTTT | CATSDSRLAGANTQYF
TRBJ2-7 | NA | TRBV5-1 | NA | TGCGCCAGCAGCTCGGAAGGGACCGCCGGGTCGGGAGAGCAGTACTTC | CASSSEGTAGSGEQYF
TRBJ2-5 | NA | TRBV19 | NA | TGTGCCAGTAGTATAGACCCCACCCGGGTAGAGACCCAGTACTTC | CASSIDPTRVETQYF
TRBJ1-1 | TRBD1 | TRBV20-1 | many | TGCAGTGCTAGAGGCCAGGGGGTGGTAGAAGCTTTCTTT | CSARGQGVVEAFF
TRBJ1-1 | TRBD1 | TRBV12-3/TRBV12-4 | many | TGTGCCAGCAGCCTGGACAGGGTAATCACTGAAGCTTTCTTT | CASSLDRVITEAFF
TRBJ1-1 | TRBD1 | TRBV29-1 | few | TGCAGCGTTACGACAGGGGGCAACACTGAAGCTTTCTTT | CSVTTGGNTEAFF
TRBJ2-2 | TRBD2 | TRBV28 | few | TGTGCCAGCAGTCCGCCAGCGGGAGGGCCTTTCGGGGAGCTGTTTTTT | CASSPPAGGPFGELFF
TRBJ2-5 | NA | TRBV20-1 | many | TGCAGTGCGCGGAGGTACCAAGAGACCCAGTACTTC | CSARRYQETQYF
TRBJ2-3 | NA | TRBV7-3 | many | TGTGCCAGCAGCTTACAGGGGTCTAGCACAGATACGCAGTATTTT | CASSLQGSSTDTQYF
TRBJ1-2 | TRBD1 | TRBV28 | NA | TGTGCCAGCGGACAGGGAGCAGGGAGCTACACCTTC | CASGQGAGSYTF
TRBJ2-1 | NA | TRBV5-1 | NA | TGCGCCAGCAGGACCGACCGACGGGCTAGTAATGAGCAGTTCTTC | CASRTDRRASNEQFF
TRBJ1-1 | NA | TRBV4-2 | few | TGTGCCAGCAGCCAAAATTGGAGGACTGAAGCTTTCTTT | CASSQNWRTEAFF
TRBJ2-1 | TRBD2 | TRBV7-2 | few | TGTGCCAGCAGCTACCGAGGACTAGCTGATATCGACAATGAGCAGTTCTTC | CASSYRGLADIDNEQFF
TRBJ1-3 | NA | TRBV20-1 | many | TGCAGTGCTGGGCTGGAGACTGGAAACACCATATATTTT | CSAGLETGNTIYF
TRBJ1-2 | NA | TRBV3-1 | NA | TGTGCCAGCAGCCAAGAACTTCCAACCATGGGCTACACCTTC | CASSQELPTMGYTF
TRBJ1-1 | NA | TRBV10-2 | few | TGCGCCAGCAGTGGAAAGGGAGGAGTGAACACTGAAGCTTTCTTT | CASSGKGGVNTEAFF
TRBJ1-6 | NA | TRBV7-2 | few | TGTGCCAGCAGCTTAGAGGGCAGGAGTAATTCACCCCTCCACTTT | CASSLEGRSNSPLHF
TRBJ2-2 | TRBD1 | TRBV4-3 | few | TGCGCCAGCAGCCAAGATTCAATTAGGACAGGGCCCGGGGAGCTGTTTTTT | CASSQDSIRTGPGELFF
TRBJ2-7 | NA | TRBV29-1 | NA | TGCAGCGTTGAAGACAGCTCCTACGAGCAGTACTTC | CSVEDSSYEQYF
TRBJ2-3 | TRBD1 | TRBV6-1 | few | TGTGCCAGCAGTAACGGACAGGGCGCGGATACGCAGTATTTT | CASSNGQGADTQYF
TRBJ2-5 | TRBD2 | TRBV20-1 | few | TGCAGTGCTAGAGATCTGGCGGGAGTCCAAGAGACCCAGTACTTC | CSARDLAGVQETQYF
TRBJ2-1 | TRBD2 | TRBV7-8 | many | TGTGCCAGCAGCTTAGCCCTAGCGGGAGGGCCCGGAAATGAGCAGTTCTTC | CASSLALAGGPGNEQFF
TRBJ2-7 | NA | TRBV27 | few | TGTGCCAGCAGTTCCGGGGTCCTCTACGAGCAGTACTTC | CASSSGVLYEQYF
TRBJ2-5 | NA | TRBV19 | NA | TGTGCCAGTAGTATGAGCGGCCCGGGGAAGCTCGGTGGACAAGAGACCCAGTACTTC | CASSMSGPGKLGGQETQYF